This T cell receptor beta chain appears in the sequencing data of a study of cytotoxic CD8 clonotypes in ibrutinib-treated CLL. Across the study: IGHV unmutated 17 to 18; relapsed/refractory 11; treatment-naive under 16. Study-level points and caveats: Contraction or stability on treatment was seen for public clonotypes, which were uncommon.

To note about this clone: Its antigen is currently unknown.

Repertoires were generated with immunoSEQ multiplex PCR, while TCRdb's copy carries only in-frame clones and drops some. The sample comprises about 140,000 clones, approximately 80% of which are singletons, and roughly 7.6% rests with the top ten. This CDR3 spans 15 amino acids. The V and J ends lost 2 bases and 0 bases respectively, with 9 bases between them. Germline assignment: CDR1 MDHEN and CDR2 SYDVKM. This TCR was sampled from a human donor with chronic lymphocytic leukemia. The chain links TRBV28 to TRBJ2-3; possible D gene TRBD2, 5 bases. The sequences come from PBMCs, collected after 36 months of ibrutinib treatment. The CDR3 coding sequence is TGTGCCAGCAGTTTACCGGGCGGGAGCACAGATACGCAGTATTTT. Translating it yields CASSLPGGSTDTQYF.